A single TCR beta chain is shown here with its context. In the study's own analysis: Reference gene primer amplification in the assay estimated nucleated cell counts. Sequencing was performed with immunoSEQ multiplex PCR; in TCRdb, only in-frame clones are kept and a portion is missing. That table furnishes V, J and clone size, whereas the DNA furnished D and trimming. The sample consists of over 150,000 clones, more than 70% of them appearing once. Trimming took 3 bases from V and 1 from J; bases not matched to a gene: 7. The V gene's germline CDR1 is DFQATT and CDR2 SNEGSKA (reference sequence). There are 15 residues in the CDR3. This entry belongs to a study of blood T cell repertoires in COVID-19. About the research overall: Samples of COVID-19 (acute and convalescent) were obtained from the United States, Italy and Spain.

V gene TRBV20-1 combines with J gene TRBJ2-7; 9 bases fit TRBD2. The receptor's source is a middle-aged man with active or convalescent COVID-19. Sequencing input: peripheral blood. CDR3 nucleotides: TGCAGTGCTAGTTTAGCGGGGGATTTTTCCTACGAGCAGTACTTC. Protein sequence: CSASLAGDFSYEQYF.